Listed here are 12 T cell receptor beta chains from one sample, sequenced in a study of blood T cell repertoires in COVID-19. The repertoire was sequenced with immunoSEQ multiplex PCR; TCRdb's copy has only in-frame clones and lacks some. The sample carries around 72,000 clones, roughly 85% recorded once. The source material was peripheral blood. The receptor set was obtained from a woman older than 75 with acute or convalescent COVID-19.

This chain links TRBV29-1 with TRBJ1-2; possibly TRBD1 for D (6 bases). CDR3 size: 13 residues. The V gene lost 6 bases and the J gene lost 4 bases, with 15 bases spanning the gap. Germline-derived CDR1 and CDR2 are SQVTM and ANQGSEA. In DNA, the CDR3 is TGCAGCGTCACAGGGTACCTAAGCTATGGCTACACCTTC. Protein product: CSVTGYLSYGYTF.

The chain uses TRBV3-1 (or the pseudogene TRBV3-2) and TRBJ2-7, with D uncertain. CDR1 LGHDT and CDR2 YNNKEL come from the germline V gene (reference sequence). The V end lost 1 base, the J end lost 3 bases, and 13 bases lay between the germline ends. The CDR3 loop spans 15 amino acids. The CDR3, as DNA: TGTGCCAGCAGCCAAGGTGTCGCTAGTCACTACGAGCAGTACTTC. It encodes CASSQGVASHYEQYF.

The V call is TRBV18, the J call TRBJ1-1, with a tentative D call TRBD1 (5 bases). The V and J ends lost 4 bases and 3 bases respectively, with 9 bases between them. This CDR3 is 13 amino acids long. Germline V gives CDR1 KGHSH, CDR2 LQKENI. CDR3 region: CASSQGRDTEAFF. CDR3 bases: TGTGCCAGCTCACAGGGGAGGGACACTGAAGCTTTCTTT.

This clone was observed a handful of times. The chain uses TRBV4-1 and TRBJ1-1; TRBD1 agrees at 8 bases. The V gene end was trimmed by 6 bases and the J gene end by 5 bases; junction bases not matched to a gene: 11. CDR3 length equals 15 residues. Germline V gene data show CDR1 as MGHRA and CDR2 as YSYEKL. The CDR3 DNA reads as TGCGCCAGCAGTATTCCTGACAGGGGCTATACTGAAGCTTTCTTT. Translating it yields CASSIPDRGYTEAFF.

The chain employs TRBV30 and TRBJ2-7, with TRBD2 matching 8 bases. The CDR3 spans 17 residues. Germline trimming cut 2 bases from V and 2 bases from J; bases unmatched to any gene: 14. Germline values: CDR1 GTSNPN, CDR2 SVGIG (reference sequence). CDR3 sequence (DNA): TGTGCCTGGAGTCCCCCACCTCGACTAGCGCAAACCTACGAGCAGTACTTC. This gives the protein CAWSPPPRLAQTYEQYF.

The V and J genes are TRBV14 and TRBJ2-1; 10 bases map to TRBD2. The V and J ends lost 8 bases and 4 bases, in that order; junction bases with no gene match: 5. The CDR3 spans 14 residues. Germline V gene lookup returns CDR1 SGHDN and CDR2 FVKESK. The CDR3 region is CASSGLAVYNEQFF. CDR3 DNA: TGTGCCAGCTCCGGACTAGCGGTTTACAATGAGCAGTTCTTC.

The chain combines TRBV3-1 (or the pseudogene TRBV3-2) with TRBJ2-1; 9 nucleotides line up with TRBD2. Germline-derived CDR1 and CDR2 are LGHDT and YNNKEL (reference sequence). With 1 base clipped from V and 7 bases from J, the junction kept 2 bases outside the gene matches. This CDR3 contains 14 residues. The CDR3 nucleotides read TGTGCCAGCAGCCAAGGGCGGGGGGGGAATGAGCAGTTCTTC. It translates to CASSQGRGGNEQFF.

This chain connects TRBV3-1 (or the pseudogene TRBV3-2) to TRBJ1-1; TRBD1 agrees at 9 bases. The germline V gene has CDR1 LGHDT and CDR2 YNNKEL (reference sequence). The CDR3 sequence is 13 residues long. The ends lost 5 bases at V and 5 bases at J; junction bases unmatched: 3. The CDR3 protein is CASSKTGGTEAFF. The DNA for the CDR3 is TGTGCCAGCAGCAAGACAGGGGGAACTGAAGCTTTCTTT.

This clone showed up just once. The CDR3 DNA reads TGTGCCAGCAGATACAGGGGCGGCTATGGCTACACCTTC. Amino acid sequence: CASRYRGGYGYTF. The chain combines TRBV12-3 or TRBV12-4 with TRBJ1-2, with TRBD1 matching over 7 bases. This CDR3 is built from 13 residues. The V and J ends lost 6 bases and 4 bases, in that order; junction bases with no gene match: 5.

This clone was observed a handful of times. This chain connects TRBV30 to TRBJ2-5; TRBD1 might be the D (7 bases). Germline V gene lookup returns CDR1 GTSNPN and CDR2 SVGIG (reference sequence). V was cut by 2 bases and J by 2 bases, with 12 bases left in between. There are 14 residues in the CDR3. The CDR3 DNA is TGTGCCTGGAGTCGGGGGACAGAGCAAGAGACCCAGTACTTC. This gives the protein CAWSRGTEQETQYF. Full variable domain (rest looked up from reference TRBV30 and TRBJ2-5): SQTIHQWPATLVQPVGSPLSLECTVEGTSNPNLYWYRQAAGRGLQLLFYSVGIGQISSEVPQNLSASRPQDRQFILSSKKLLLSDSGFYLCAWSRGTEQETQYFGPGTRLLVL.

There are a few counts of this clone. The chain joins TRBV2 to TRBJ2-3, with D possibly TRBD1 on 5 matching bases. The CDR3 sequence is 15 residues long. The germline CDR1 and CDR2 sequences are SNHLY and FYNNEI. With 0 bases removed from V and 1 base from J, the gap between germline ends came to 8 bases. This chain's CDR3 is CASSEAVRGTDTQYF. DNA for the CDR3: TGTGCCAGCAGTGAAGCGGTCAGGGGCACAGATACGCAGTATTTT.

The chain uses TRBV11-3 and TRBJ2-1; D unresolved. V lost 5 bases and J lost 4, with 15 bases in between. The germline V gene encodes CDR1 SGHNT and CDR2 YENEEA. The CDR3 length is 15 residues. CDR3 nucleotide sequence: TGTGCCAGCAGCGTCGGTCCCTCCGATTACAATGAGCAGTTCTTC. This gives the protein CASSVGPSDYNEQFF.